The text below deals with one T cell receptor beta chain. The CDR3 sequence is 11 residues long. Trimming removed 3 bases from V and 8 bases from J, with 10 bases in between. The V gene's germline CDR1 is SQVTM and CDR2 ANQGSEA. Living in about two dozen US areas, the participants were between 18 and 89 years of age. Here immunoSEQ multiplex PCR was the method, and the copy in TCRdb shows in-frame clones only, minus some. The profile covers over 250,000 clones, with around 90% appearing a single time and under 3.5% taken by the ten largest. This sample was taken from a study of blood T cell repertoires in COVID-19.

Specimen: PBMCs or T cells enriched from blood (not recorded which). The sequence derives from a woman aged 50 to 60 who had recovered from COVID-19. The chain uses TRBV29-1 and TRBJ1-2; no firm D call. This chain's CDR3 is CSVESPRGYTF. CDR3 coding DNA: TGCAGCGTTGAGTCTCCGCGGGGCTACACCTTC.